Listed below are T cell receptor beta chains from one sample, sequenced in a study of cytomegalovirus exposure and HLA in healthy donors. Assay: immunoSEQ multiplex PCR; the TCRdb copy retains only in-frame clones and omits some. The table includes under 300,000 clones, roughly two thirds detected once. Sample: PBMCs. These receptor sequences come from a female donor in good health and CMV-seronegative. CDR3s include the opening cysteine and the closing phenylalanine or tryptophan. A D gene is named only where the DNA matches it firmly. Size is omitted from some rows. Given values are once, few, many or a class for expanded clones.

>TRBJ2-1|TRBD1|NA|TRBV9
TGTGCCAGCAGCGTTTTGGGACAGGGTGGTGTCGATGAGCAGTTCTTC
CASSVLGQGGVDEQFF
>TRBJ2-3|NA|NA|TRBV5-1
TGCGCCAGCAGCTTCTGGGCTGGGGCGGGCACAGATACGCAGTATTTT
CASSFWAGAGTDTQYF
>TRBJ2-1|NA|NA|TRBV11-2
TGTGCCAGCGGGAGCCGACCTAGGCAGTTCTTC
CASGSRPRQFF
>TRBJ2-7|NA|NA|TRBV11-1
TGTGCCAGCAGCTTGGGGACACCCTACGAGCAGTACTTC
CASSLGTPYEQYF
>TRBJ2-7|NA|NA|TRBV7-9
TGTGCCAGCAGCTTATCAGGCGGGAAATCCTACGAGCAGTACTTC
CASSLSGGKSYEQYF
>TRBJ2-7|TRBD2|NA|TRBV5-1
TGCGCCAGCAGCTTGGACCCAGCGGGATCTAAAGAGCAGTACTTC
CASSLDPAGSKEQYF
>TRBJ1-1|NA|few|TRBV7-9
TGTGCCAGCAGCTTAGACGGTGTGATTGAAGCTTTCTTT
CASSLDGVIEAFF
>TRBJ2-1|TRBD2|NA|TRBV6-6
TGTGCCAGCAGACCTAGCGGGAGGGTTGACAATGAGCAGTTCTTC
CASRPSGRVDNEQFF
>TRBJ2-1|TRBD2|once|TRBV7-2
TGTGCCAGCAGCTTAGGATCTAGCGGGAGTAAGCAGTTCTTC
CASSLGSSGSKQFF
>TRBJ2-5|NA|NA|TRBV19
TGTGCCAGTACTCCCCACGGCAGGGAGACCCAGTACTTC
CASTPHGRETQYF
>TRBJ2-7|NA|NA|TRBV28
TGTGCCAGCACGAACCCTAGTGGGAGGACCTACGAGCAGTACTTC
CASTNPSGRTYEQYF
>TRBJ2-7|NA|NA|TRBV7-3
TGTGCCAGCAGCCTTATCCCGACAGGCCAATACGAGCAGTACTTC
CASSLIPTGQYEQYF
>TRBJ2-7|TRBD2|once|TRBV5-1
TGCGCCAGCAAGGATTCTCCCGGGGGGGGGTCCTACGAGCAGTACTTC
CASKDSPGGGSYEQYF
>TRBJ2-5|TRBD2|NA|TRBV19
TGTGCCAGTAGTATAGTAGGTAGCGGGTGGAGTGTGGAGACCCAGTACTTC
CASSIVGSGWSVETQYF
>TRBJ2-1|NA|NA|TRBV6-5
TGTGCCAGCAGTTACCCGGATGGGAGAAGCGAGCAGTTCTTC
CASSYPDGRSEQFF
>TRBJ1-1|TRBD1|NA|TRBV6-5
TGTGCCACCCTCGCGACAGGGGTAAGCCGAGCTTTCTTT
CATLATGVSRAFF
>TRBJ2-1|NA|NA|TRBV19
TGTGCCAGTAGTAGGGTAATATCACTAGAGGCCTATCGGTTCTTC
CASSRVISLEAYRFF
>TRBJ1-1|TRBD1|NA|TRBV6-5
TGTGCCAGCAGACAGGGGCCCCGACGAGCTTTCTTT
CASRQGPRRAFF
>TRBJ2-1|NA|NA|TRBV19
TGTGCCAGTAGTATGGGGGGGCCTGGTGAGCAGTTCTTC
CASSMGGPGEQFF
>TRBJ2-7|TRBD2|NA|TRBV6-5
TGTGCCAGCAGTCCTAGCGGGAGACGGTACGAGCAGTACTTC
CASSPSGRRYEQYF
>TRBJ1-5|TRBD1|NA|TRBV4-1
TGCGCCAGCAGCCAAGCTAGGGGGGACAGTTTCAATCAGCCCCAGCATTTT
CASSQARGDSFNQPQHF
>TRBJ2-7|NA|NA|TRBV7-8
TGTGCCAGCAGCTTAGGAGGGCTTGGCGACGAGCAGTACTTC
CASSLGGLGDEQYF
>TRBJ2-3|NA|NA|TRBV23-1
TGCGCCAGCAGTCAGGCTAGGTTGGGGAGAACAGATACGCAGTATTTT
CASSQARLGRTDTQYF